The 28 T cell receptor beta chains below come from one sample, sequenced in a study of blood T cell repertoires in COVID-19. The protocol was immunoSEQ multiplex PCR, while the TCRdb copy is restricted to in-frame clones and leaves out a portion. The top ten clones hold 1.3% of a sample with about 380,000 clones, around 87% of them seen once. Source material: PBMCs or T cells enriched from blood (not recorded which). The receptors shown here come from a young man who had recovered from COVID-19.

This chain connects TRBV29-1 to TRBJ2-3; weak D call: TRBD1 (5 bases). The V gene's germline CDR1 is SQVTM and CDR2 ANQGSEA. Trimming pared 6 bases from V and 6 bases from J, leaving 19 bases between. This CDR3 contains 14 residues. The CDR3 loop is CSVRDSHHGDTQYF. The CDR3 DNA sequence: TGCAGCGTCCGAGACAGCCACCACGGGGATACGCAGTATTTT.

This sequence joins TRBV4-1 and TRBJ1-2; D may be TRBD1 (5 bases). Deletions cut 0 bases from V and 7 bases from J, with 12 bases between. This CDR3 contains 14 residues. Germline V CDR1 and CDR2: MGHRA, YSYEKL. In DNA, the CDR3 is TGCGCCAGCAGCCAAGAAGCAGGGATCCTTGGCTACACCTTC. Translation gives CASSQEAGILGYTF.

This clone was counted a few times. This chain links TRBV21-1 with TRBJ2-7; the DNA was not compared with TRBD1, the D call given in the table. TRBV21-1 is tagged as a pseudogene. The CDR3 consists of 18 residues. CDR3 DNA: TGTGCCAGCAGCAAATCGAACCCTCGCTCAGACAGGGGAGGAGAGCAGTACTTC. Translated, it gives CASSKSNPRSDRGGEQYF.

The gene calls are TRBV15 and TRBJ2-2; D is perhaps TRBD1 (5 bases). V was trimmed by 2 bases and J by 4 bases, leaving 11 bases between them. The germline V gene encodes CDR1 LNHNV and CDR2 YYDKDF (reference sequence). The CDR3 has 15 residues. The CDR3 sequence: CATSRNTGATGELFF. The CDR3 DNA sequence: TGTGCCACCAGCAGAAATACAGGAGCCACCGGGGAGCTGTTTTTT.

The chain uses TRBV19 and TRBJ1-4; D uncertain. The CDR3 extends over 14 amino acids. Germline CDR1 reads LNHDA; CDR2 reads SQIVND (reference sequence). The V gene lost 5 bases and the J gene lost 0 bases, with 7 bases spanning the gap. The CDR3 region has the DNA TGTGCCAGTAGTGGCGGGACAACTAATGAAAAACTGTTTTTT. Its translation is CASSGGTTNEKLFF.

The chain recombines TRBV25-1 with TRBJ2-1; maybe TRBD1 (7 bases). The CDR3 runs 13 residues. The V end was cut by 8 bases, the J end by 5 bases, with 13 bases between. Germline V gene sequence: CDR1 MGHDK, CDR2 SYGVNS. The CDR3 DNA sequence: TGTGCCAGCGGAGGGACAGTCAACAATGAGCAGTTCTTC. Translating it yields CASGGTVNNEQFF.

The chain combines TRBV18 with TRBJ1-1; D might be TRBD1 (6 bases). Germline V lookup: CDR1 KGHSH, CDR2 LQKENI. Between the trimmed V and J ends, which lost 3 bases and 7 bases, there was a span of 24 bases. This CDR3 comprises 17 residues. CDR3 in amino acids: CASSPLGLKDSFREAFF. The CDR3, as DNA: TGTGCCAGCTCACCCCTCGGATTGAAGGACAGTTTTCGTGAAGCTTTCTTT.

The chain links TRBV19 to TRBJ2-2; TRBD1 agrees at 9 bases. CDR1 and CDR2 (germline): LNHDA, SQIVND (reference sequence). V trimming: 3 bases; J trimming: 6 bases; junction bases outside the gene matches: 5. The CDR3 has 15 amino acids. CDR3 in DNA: TGTGCCAGTAGTATTAGGGGACAGGGTTCCGGGGAGCTGTTTTTT. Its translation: CASSIRGQGSGELFF.

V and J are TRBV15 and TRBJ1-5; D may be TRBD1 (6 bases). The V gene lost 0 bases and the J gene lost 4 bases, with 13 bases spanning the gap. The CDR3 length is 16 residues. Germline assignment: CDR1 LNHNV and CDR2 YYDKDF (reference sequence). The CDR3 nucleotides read TGTGCCACCAGCAGAGAGGGGGGGGGCGGAAATCAGCCCCAGCATTTT. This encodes CATSREGGGGNQPQHF.

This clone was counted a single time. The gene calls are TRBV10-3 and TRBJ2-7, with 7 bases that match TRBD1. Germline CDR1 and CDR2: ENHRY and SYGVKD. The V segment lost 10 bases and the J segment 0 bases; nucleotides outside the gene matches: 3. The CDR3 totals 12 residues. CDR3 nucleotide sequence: TGTGCCACCTGGGACAGCTCCTACGAGCAGTACTTC. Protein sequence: CATWDSSYEQYF.

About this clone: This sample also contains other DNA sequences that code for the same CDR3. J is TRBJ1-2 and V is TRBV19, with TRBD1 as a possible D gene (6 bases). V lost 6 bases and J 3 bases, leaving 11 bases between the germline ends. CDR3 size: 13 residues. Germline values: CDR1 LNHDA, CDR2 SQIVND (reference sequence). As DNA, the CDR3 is TGTGCCAGTAGGGACAGAGGATACTATGGCTACACCTTC. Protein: CASRDRGYYGYTF.

CDR3 DNA sequence: TGTGCCAGCAGCCTCCAGGGATTTCATAGCACAGATACGCAGTATTTT. This gives the protein CASSLQGFHSTDTQYF. The genes are TRBV3-1 (or the pseudogene TRBV3-2) and TRBJ2-3, with a tentative D call TRBD1 (5 bases). Trimming took off 4 bases at V and 0 bases at J, with 14 bases between the two ends. This CDR3 has 16 amino acids. Germline V gives CDR1 LGHDT, CDR2 YNNKEL (reference sequence).

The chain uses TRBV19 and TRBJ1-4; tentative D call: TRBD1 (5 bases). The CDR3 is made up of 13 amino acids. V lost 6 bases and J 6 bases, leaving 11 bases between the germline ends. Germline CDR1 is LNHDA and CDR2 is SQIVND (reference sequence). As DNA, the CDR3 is TGTGCCAGTAGGACAGACAGATATGAAAAACTGTTTTTT. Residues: CASRTDRYEKLFF.

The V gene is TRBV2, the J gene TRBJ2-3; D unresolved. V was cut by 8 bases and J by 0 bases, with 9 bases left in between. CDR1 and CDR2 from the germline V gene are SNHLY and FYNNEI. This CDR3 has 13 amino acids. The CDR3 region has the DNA TGTGCCAGCCAGGCCGGCAGCACAGATACGCAGTATTTT. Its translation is CASQAGSTDTQYF.

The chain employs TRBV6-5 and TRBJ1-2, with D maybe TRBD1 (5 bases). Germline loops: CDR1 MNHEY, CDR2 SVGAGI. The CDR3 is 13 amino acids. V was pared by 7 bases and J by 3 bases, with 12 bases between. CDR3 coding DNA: TGTGCCAGCATTGGAGGGGCCGACTATGGCTACACCTTC. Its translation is CASIGGADYGYTF.

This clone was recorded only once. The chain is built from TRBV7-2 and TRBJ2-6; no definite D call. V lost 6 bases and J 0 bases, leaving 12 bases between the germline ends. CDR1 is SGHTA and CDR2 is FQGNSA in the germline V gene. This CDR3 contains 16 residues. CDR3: CASRSFESSGANVLTF. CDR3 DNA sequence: TGTGCCAGCAGATCCTTCGAGAGCTCTGGGGCCAACGTCCTGACTTTC.

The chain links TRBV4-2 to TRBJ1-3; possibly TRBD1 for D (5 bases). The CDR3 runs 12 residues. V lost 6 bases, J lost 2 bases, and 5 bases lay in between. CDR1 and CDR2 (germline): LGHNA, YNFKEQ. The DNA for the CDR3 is TGTGCCAGCAGGGGGCCTGGAAACACCATATATTTT. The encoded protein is CASRGPGNTIYF.

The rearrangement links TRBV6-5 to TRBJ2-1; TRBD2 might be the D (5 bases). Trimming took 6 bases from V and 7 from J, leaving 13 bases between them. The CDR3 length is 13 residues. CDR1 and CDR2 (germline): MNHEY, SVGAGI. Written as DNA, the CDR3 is TGTGCCAGCAGACTTAGTGGCGGGAATGAGCAGTTCTTC. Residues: CASRLSGGNEQFF.

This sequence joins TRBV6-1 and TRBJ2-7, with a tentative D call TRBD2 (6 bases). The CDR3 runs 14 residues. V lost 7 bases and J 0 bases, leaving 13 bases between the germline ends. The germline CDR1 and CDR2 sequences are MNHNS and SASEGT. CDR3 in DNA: TGTGCCAGCACCCCGGGGGAGAGCTCCTACGAGCAGTACTTC. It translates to CASTPGESSYEQYF.

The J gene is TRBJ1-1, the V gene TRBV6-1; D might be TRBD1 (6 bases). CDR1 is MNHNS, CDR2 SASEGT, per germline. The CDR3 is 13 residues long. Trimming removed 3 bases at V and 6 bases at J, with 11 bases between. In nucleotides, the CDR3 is TGTGCCAGCAGTGAGAGAGGGGGTCCTGAAGCTTTCTTT. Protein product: CASSERGGPEAFF.

DNA of the CDR3: TGCAGCGTTGGACCCATGGGCCGTACTGAAGCTTTCTTT. It translates to CSVGPMGRTEAFF. This rearrangement joins TRBV29-1 to TRBJ1-1; D remains ambiguous. V lost 4 bases and J lost 5, with 14 bases in between. The CDR3 extends over 13 amino acids. Looked up from germline, CDR1 is SQVTM and CDR2 is ANQGSEA. Supplemented by reference TRBV29-1 and TRBJ1-1, the full variable domain reads SAVISQKPSRDICQRGTSLTIQCQVDSQVTMMFWYRQQPGQSLTLIATANQGSEATYESGFVIDKFPISRPNLTFSTLTVSNMSPEDSSIYLCSVGPMGRTEAFFGQGTRLTVV.

This CDR3 reads CASSPGTVQDYGYTF. DNA for the CDR3: TGTGCCAGCAGCCCCGGGACAGTACAAGACTATGGCTACACCTTC. The chain uses TRBV13 and TRBJ1-2; 7 bases agree with TRBD1. This CDR3 comprises 15 residues. With V trimmed by 5 bases and J by 3 bases, 9 bases remained unmatched. Per the germline V gene, CDR1 is PRHDT and CDR2 is FYEKMQ (reference sequence).

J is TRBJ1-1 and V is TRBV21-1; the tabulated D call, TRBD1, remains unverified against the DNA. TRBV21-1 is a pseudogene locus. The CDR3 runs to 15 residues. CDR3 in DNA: TGTGCCAGCAGCATCCCGGGACAGGAGAACACTGAAGCTTTCTTT. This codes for CASSIPGQENTEAFF.

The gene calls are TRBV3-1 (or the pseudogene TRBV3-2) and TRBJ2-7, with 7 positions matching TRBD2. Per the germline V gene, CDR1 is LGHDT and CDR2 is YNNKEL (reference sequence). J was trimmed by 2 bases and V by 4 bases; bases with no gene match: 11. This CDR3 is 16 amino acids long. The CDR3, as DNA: TGTGCCAGCAGCCCCGGGGAGTGGGGACTACCCTACGAGCAGTACTTC. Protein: CASSPGEWGLPYEQYF.

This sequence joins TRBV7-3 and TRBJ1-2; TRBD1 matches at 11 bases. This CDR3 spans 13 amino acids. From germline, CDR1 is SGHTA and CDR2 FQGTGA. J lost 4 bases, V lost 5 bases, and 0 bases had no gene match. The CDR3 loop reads CASSGTGGYGYTF. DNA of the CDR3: TGTGCCAGCAGCGGGACAGGGGGCTATGGCTACACCTTC.

Written as DNA, the CDR3 is TGTGCCAGCAGGCAGGGGGACCTACGGGAGCAGTACTTC. Protein product: CASRQGDLREQYF. The rearrangement links TRBV7-8 to TRBJ2-7, with 7 bases identical to TRBD1. V lost 6 bases to trimming and J lost 7 bases; unmatched junction nucleotides: 9. Germline-derived CDR1 and CDR2 are SGHVS and FQNEAQ. The CDR3 contains 13 residues.

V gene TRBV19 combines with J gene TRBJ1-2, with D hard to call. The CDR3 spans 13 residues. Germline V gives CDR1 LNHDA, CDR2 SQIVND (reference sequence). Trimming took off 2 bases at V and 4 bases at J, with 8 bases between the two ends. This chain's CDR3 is CASSISLTYGYTF. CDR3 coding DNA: TGTGCCAGTAGTATAAGCCTAACCTATGGCTACACCTTC.

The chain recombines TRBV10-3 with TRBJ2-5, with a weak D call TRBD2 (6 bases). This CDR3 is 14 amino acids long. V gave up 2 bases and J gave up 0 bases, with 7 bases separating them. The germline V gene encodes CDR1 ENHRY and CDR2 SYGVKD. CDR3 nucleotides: TGTGCCATCAGTGAGGGGAGGTACCAAGAGACCCAGTACTTC. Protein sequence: CAISEGRYQETQYF.